The sequence of this T cell receptor beta chain was determined in a study of blood T cells in healthy people across ages. Study-wide background: Template switching retrieved approximately one barcoded beta molecule for each two T cells.

Germline CDR1 reads SGHRS; CDR2 reads YFSETQ. After removal of 4 bases from V and 9 bases from J, the junction contained 10 bases not matched to a gene. This CDR3 spans 15 amino acids. Study-wide findings and caveats: There were more naive CD4+ cells and higher diversity in long-lived donors than in aged donors.

For this clonotype: The antigen is not known.

Each sample gave at least 6.5 million isolated PBMCs. Sample-barcoded 5' priming and a J-beta primer mix drove a second PCR of about 6 to 11 cycles. TCRdb re-called the 5' RACE reads with MiXCR, one entry per CDR3 protein. The data hold approximately 940,000 distinct CDR3 sequences, with roughly 43% observed a single time. The source material was blood. This chain links TRBV5-1 with TRBJ1-6, with TRBD1 matching 7 bases. The sequence was obtained from a man aged 25-45 years in good health. The CDR3 DNA reads TGCGCCAGCAGCGGAGGGGGCTCCGGGAGTTCACCCCTCCACTTT. Translation: CASSGGGSGSSPLHF.